This is a list of T cell receptor beta chains from one sample in a study of blood T cell repertoires in COVID-19. Using immunoSEQ multiplex PCR, the repertoire was profiled, and TCRdb retains in-frame clones only, with some absent. Found here are some 70,000 clones, around 87% of them singletons; the top ten hold 2.7%. The sequenced sample was peripheral blood. The receptors were gathered from a man aged 45-60 years with acute or convalescent COVID-19. Each CDR3 is given with its conserved first and last residue.

V	J	CDR3
TRBV5-5	TRBJ2-3	CASSSQTYTDTQYF
TRBV10-3	TRBJ2-3	CAISESNAGYTDTQYF
TRBV9	TRBJ2-3	CASSVGIQSDTQYF
TRBV5-4	TRBJ1-2	CASSGGRQNYGYTF
TRBV18	TRBJ1-2	CASSPRNSGGYYGYTF
TRBV5-6	TRBJ1-6	CASSLYRRLGSPLHF
TRBV28	TRBJ1-4	CASSLRFRGEKLFF
TRBV6-1	TRBJ1-4	CASSEAFGRGSEKLFF
TRBV19	TRBJ2-3	CASSTSGQISTDTQYF
TRBV27	TRBJ2-7	CASSPGQGGTSEQYF
TRBV6-5	TRBJ1-1	CASSSTGVGTEAFF
TRBV7-9	TRBJ1-1	CASSPQEGTEAFF
TRBV3-1/TRBV3-2	TRBJ1-1	CASSPDVVNTEAFF
TRBV19	TRBJ1-1	CASSNPGQGMGTEAFF
TRBV5-1	TRBJ2-3	CASSRGGGREGDTQYF
TRBV5-1	TRBJ2-5	CASSLGDRDQETQYF